Listed here are 5 T cell receptor beta chains from one sample, sequenced in a study of blood T cell repertoires in COVID-19. Here immunoSEQ multiplex PCR was the method, and the copy in TCRdb shows in-frame clones only, minus some. This sample has around 170,000 clones, with approximately 90% found just once. The material sequenced was peripheral blood. The receptors derive from a woman in her thirties with acute or convalescent COVID-19.

The chain employs TRBV18 and TRBJ1-2; no definite D call. CDR3 length equals 16 residues. The ends were cut back, 5 bases at V and 6 bases at J, with 22 bases in the middle. CDR1 and CDR2 (germline): KGHSH, LQKENI. Here the CDR3 reads CASSAQIAPNGDGYTF. The CDR3 DNA sequence: TGTGCCAGCTCAGCACAAATTGCACCAAACGGGGATGGCTACACCTTC. The whole variable domain, filled in from reference TRBV18 and TRBJ1-2, reads NAGVMQNPRHLVRRRGQEARLRCSPMKGHSHVYWYRQLPEEGLKFMVYLQKENIIDESGMPKERFSAEFPKEGPSILRIQQVVRGDSAAYFCASSAQIAPNGDGYTFGSGTRLTVV.

This clone was seen just once. V is TRBV5-1 and J is TRBJ2-3, with 14 bases matching TRBD2. The CDR3 is 15 amino acids. In germline, CDR1 is SGHRS, CDR2 YFSETQ. V gave up 4 bases and J gave up 5 bases; unmatched junction bases: 3. CDR3 loop: CASSQGLAGEDTQYF. In DNA form, the CDR3 reads TGCGCCAGCAGCCAGGGACTAGCGGGAGAAGATACGCAGTATTTT. Using reference TRBV5-1 and TRBJ2-3 for the parts outside the CDR3, the full variable domain is KAGVTQTPRYLIKTRGQQVTLSCSPISGHRSVSWYQQTPGQGLQFLFEYFSETQRNKGNFPGRFSGRQFSNSRSEMNVSTLELGDSALYLCASSQGLAGEDTQYFGPGTRLTVL.

The chain carries TRBV19 and TRBJ1-2; D might be TRBD1 (6 bases). Trimming shortened V by 5 bases and J by 2 bases, and 12 bases separated the two germline ends. Germline V gene sequence: CDR1 LNHDA, CDR2 SQIVND (reference sequence). This CDR3 comprises 14 residues. The CDR3 DNA follows: TGTGCCAGTAGTTTATTACAGGGAAACTATGGCTACACCTTC. Amino acids: CASSLLQGNYGYTF.

This sequence joins TRBV4-1 and TRBJ2-1; TRBD2 matches at 11 bases. The CDR3 spans 15 residues. Germline V gene sequence: CDR1 MGHRA, CDR2 YSYEKL. V shed 1 base, J shed 6 bases, and the junction held 2 bases outside the gene matches. The CDR3 loop reads CASSQGLAGINEQFF. The CDR3, as DNA: TGCGCCAGCAGCCAAGGACTAGCGGGAATCAATGAGCAGTTCTTC.

The chain joins TRBV29-1 to TRBJ2-7; TRBD2 aligns across 7 bases. CDR3 length: 12 amino acids. Looked up from germline, CDR1 is SQVTM and CDR2 is ANQGSEA. Germline trimming cut 7 bases from V and 3 bases from J; bases unmatched to any gene: 6. CDR3 sequence reads: CSATGLVYEQYF. The CDR3 DNA reads TGCAGCGCCACAGGACTAGTCTACGAGCAGTACTTC.